The 14 T cell receptor beta chains listed next were all sequenced from one sample in a study of T cells after posttransplantation cyclophosphamide. Clones were read by immunoSEQ multiplex PCR, and TCRdb kept only the in-frame ones, dropping some. The sample includes around 18,000 clones, 77% of them seen just once. Cyclophosphamide on days +3 and +4 followed busulfan-fludarabine conditioning and a marrow graft. This sample comprised CD8+ T cells sorted from PBMCs, obtained around 2,000 days after a stem cell transplant with posttransplant cyclophosphamide. Receptor source: a female patient aged 40 to 55 who received an allogeneic stem cell transplant from a related donor, was CMV-positive, and had no GVHD. Some T cells could come from the graft donor.

This clone showed up just a few times. The chain has TRBV5-1 and TRBJ1-1; D is unclear. The CDR3 has 16 amino acids. Germline assignment: CDR1 SGHRS and CDR2 YFSETQ. The V gene lost 5 bases and the J gene lost 1 base, with 18 bases spanning the gap. The CDR3 DNA follows: TGCGCCAGCAGTCACGAACCCGGGGAGGGGAACACTGAAGCTTTCTTT. Translated: CASSHEPGEGNTEAFF.

The V and J genes are TRBV28 and TRBJ2-1; D is possibly TRBD1 (6 bases). Between the trimmed V and J ends, which lost 5 bases and 3 bases, there was a span of 17 bases. The CDR3 is 16 amino acids. Germline V gene sequence: CDR1 MDHEN, CDR2 SYDVKM. CDR3 protein: CASSPRTAPYYNEQFF. CDR3 nucleotides: TGTGCCAGCAGTCCCCGGACAGCCCCTTACTACAATGAGCAGTTCTTC.

The chain carries TRBV9 and TRBJ1-1; 7 bases map to TRBD1. The CDR3 runs 13 residues. The trim removed 0 bases at V and 5 bases at J, leaving 1 base unmatched. Germline loops: CDR1 SGDLS, CDR2 YYNGEE. The CDR3 DNA reads TGTGCCAGCAGCGTAGGGGACAGAACTGAAGCTTTCTTT. Translated: CASSVGDRTEAFF.

This clone appeared a single time. The chain couples TRBV18 to TRBJ1-3, with TRBD1 as a possible D gene (6 bases). Germline assignment: CDR1 KGHSH and CDR2 LQKENI. The CDR3 loop spans 14 amino acids. V lost 1 base, J lost 2 bases, and 6 bases lay in between. CDR3 sequence (DNA): TGTGCCAGCTCACCACGGGACACTGGAAACACCATATATTTT. Translated: CASSPRDTGNTIYF.

This clone appeared a few times. The chain carries TRBV4-1 and TRBJ1-1, with a weak D call TRBD1 (6 bases). CDR3 size: 16 residues. In germline, CDR1 is MGHRA, CDR2 YSYEKL. Trimming took off 0 bases at V and 0 bases at J, with 11 bases between the two ends. As DNA, the CDR3 is TGCGCCAGCAGCCAAGATACAGGGATCTTGAACACTGAAGCTTTCTTT. Translating gives CASSQDTGILNTEAFF.

J is TRBJ1-3 and V is TRBV7-9, with TRBD1 identical over 8 bases. V gave up 5 bases and J gave up 4 bases; unmatched junction bases: 10. In germline, CDR1 is SEHNR, CDR2 FQNEAQ (reference sequence). The length of the CDR3 is 16 residues. The CDR3 sequence is CASSTRQGSKGNTIYF. DNA for the CDR3: TGTGCCAGCAGCACCAGACAGGGGAGCAAGGGAAACACCATATATTTT. The whole variable domain, filled in from reference TRBV7-9 and TRBJ1-3, reads DTGVSQNPRHKITKRGQNVTFRCDPISEHNRLYWYRQTLGQGPEFLTYFQNEAQLEKSRLLSDRFSAERPKGSFSTLEIQRTEQGDSAMYLCASSTRQGSKGNTIYFGEGSWLTVV.

This clone appeared a few times. The chain joins TRBV4-1 to TRBJ2-2; TRBD2 aligns across 9 bases. V shed 1 base, J shed 5 bases, and the junction held 5 bases outside the gene matches. From germline, CDR1 is MGHRA and CDR2 YSYEKL. This CDR3 spans 16 amino acids. DNA for the CDR3: TGCGCCAGCAGCCAAGCGCGGGGGGGAGGGACCGGGGAGCTGTTTTTT. As protein: CASSQARGGGTGELFF.

The chain uses TRBV11-3 and TRBJ2-6; TRBD2 matches at 12 bases. Germline V gene sequence: CDR1 SGHNT, CDR2 YENEEA. V lost 5 bases to trimming and J lost 2 bases; unmatched junction nucleotides: 7. This CDR3 is built from 18 residues. The CDR3 sequence: CASSPGASGGAGANVLTF. The CDR3 coding sequence is TGTGCCAGCAGCCCCGGTGCTAGCGGGGGGGCTGGGGCCAACGTCCTGACTTTC.

The chain couples TRBV7-9 to TRBJ2-3; no definite D call. The CDR3 extends over 14 amino acids. V lost 4 bases to trimming and J lost 6 bases, with 14 bases between them. CDR1 is SEHNR, CDR2 FQNEAQ, per germline (reference sequence). The CDR3 DNA is TGTGCCAGCAGCTCCCCCTGGGCCGCGGATACGCAGTATTTT. Translating it yields CASSSPWAADTQYF.

The J gene is TRBJ2-5, the V gene TRBV19; 8 bases are a match to TRBD2. The CDR3 has 16 amino acids. From germline, CDR1 is LNHDA and CDR2 SQIVND (reference sequence). Trimming removed 2 bases from V and 1 base from J; junction bases left unmatched: 6. The chain's CDR3 is CASSIQGSGVQETQYF. In DNA form, the CDR3 reads TGTGCCAGTAGTATACAGGGTAGCGGGGTCCAAGAGACCCAGTACTTC.

The J gene is TRBJ2-7, the V gene TRBV5-4; a weak D match, TRBD2 (5 bases). Germline CDR1 reads SGHNT; CDR2 reads YYREEE (reference sequence). This CDR3 comprises 15 residues. V lost 0 bases to trimming and J lost 0 bases, with 10 bases between them. CDR3 region: CASSLGVGDSYEQYF. DNA of the CDR3: TGTGCCAGCAGCTTGGGTGTCGGGGACTCCTACGAGCAGTACTTC. The entire variable domain, with the rest obtained from reference TRBV5-4 and TRBJ2-7, is as follows: ETGVTQSPTHLIKTRGQQVTLRCSSQSGHNTVSWYQQALGQGPQFIFQYYREEENGRGNFPPRFSGLQFPNYSSELNVNALELDDSALYLCASSLGVGDSYEQYFGPGTRLTVT.

The chain employs TRBV7-3 and TRBJ2-3, with D possibly being TRBD2 (6 bases). There are 13 residues in the CDR3. Trimming cost V 4 bases and J 5 bases, with 10 bases left between them. Germline V gene lookup returns CDR1 SGHTA and CDR2 FQGTGA. The CDR3 spells CASSSGGRDTQYF. In nucleotides, the CDR3 is TGTGCCAGCAGCTCCGGGGGACGAGATACGCAGTATTTT.

In nucleotides, the CDR3 is TGTGCCAGCAGTTTTTCAGCGCGGCACGAGCAGTACTTC. It translates to CASSFSARHEQYF. The rearrangement links TRBV11-1 to TRBJ2-7, with D unclear. Germline CDR1 SGHAT, CDR2 FQDESV (reference sequence). The CDR3 sequence is 13 residues long. Between the trimmed V and J ends, which lost 6 bases and 5 bases, there was a span of 14 bases.

The chain combines TRBV4-1 with TRBJ1-5; unclear D gene. Germline CDR1 and CDR2: MGHRA and YSYEKL. The length of the CDR3 is 13 residues. The V end was cut by 0 bases, the J end by 5 bases, with 5 bases between. CDR3: CASSQETYQPQHF. The CDR3 DNA reads TGCGCCAGCAGCCAAGAGACATATCAGCCCCAGCATTTT.